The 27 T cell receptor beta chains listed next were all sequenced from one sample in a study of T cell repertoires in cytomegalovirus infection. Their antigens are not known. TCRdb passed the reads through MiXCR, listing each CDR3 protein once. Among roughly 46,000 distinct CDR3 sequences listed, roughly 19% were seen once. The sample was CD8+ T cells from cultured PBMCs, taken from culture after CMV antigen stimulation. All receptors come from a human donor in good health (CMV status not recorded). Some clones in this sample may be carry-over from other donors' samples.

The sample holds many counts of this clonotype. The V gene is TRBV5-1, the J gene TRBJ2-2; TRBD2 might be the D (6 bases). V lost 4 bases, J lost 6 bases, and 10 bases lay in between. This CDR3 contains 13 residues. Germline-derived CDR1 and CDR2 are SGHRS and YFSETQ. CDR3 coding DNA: TGCGCCAGCAGCCTAAGGGAGGCCGGGGAGCTGTTTTTT. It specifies CASSLREAGELFF.

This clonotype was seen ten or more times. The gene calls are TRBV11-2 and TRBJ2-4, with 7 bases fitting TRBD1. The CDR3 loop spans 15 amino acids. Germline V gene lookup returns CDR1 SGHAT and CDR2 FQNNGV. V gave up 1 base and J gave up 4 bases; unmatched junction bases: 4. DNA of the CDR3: TGTGCCAGCAGCTTAGTAACAGGGGTAAAAAACATTCAGTACTTC. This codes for CASSLVTGVKNIQYF.

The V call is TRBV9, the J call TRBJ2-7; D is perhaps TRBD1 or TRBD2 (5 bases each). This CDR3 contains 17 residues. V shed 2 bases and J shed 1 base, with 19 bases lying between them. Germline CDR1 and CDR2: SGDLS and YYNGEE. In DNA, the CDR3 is TGTGCCAGCAGCGTGTCCCCGGACGTCGAGGGGTCCTACGAGCAGTACTTC. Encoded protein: CASSVSPDVEGSYEQYF.

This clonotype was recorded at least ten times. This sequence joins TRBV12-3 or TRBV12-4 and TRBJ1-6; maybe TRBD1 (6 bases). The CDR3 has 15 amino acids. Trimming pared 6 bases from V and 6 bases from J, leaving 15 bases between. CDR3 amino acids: CASRETGGINSPLHF. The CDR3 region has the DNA TGTGCCAGCAGGGAGACAGGCGGTATTAATTCACCCCTCCACTTT.

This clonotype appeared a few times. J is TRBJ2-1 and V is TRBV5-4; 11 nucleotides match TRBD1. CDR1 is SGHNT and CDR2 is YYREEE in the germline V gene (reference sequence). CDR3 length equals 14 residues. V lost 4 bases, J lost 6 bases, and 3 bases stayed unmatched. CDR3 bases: TGTGCCAGCAGCGCCGGGACAGGGGGCAATGAGCAGTTCTTC. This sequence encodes CASSAGTGGNEQFF. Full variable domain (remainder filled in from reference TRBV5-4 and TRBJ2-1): ETGVTQSPTHLIKTRGQQVTLRCSSQSGHNTVSWYQQALGQGPQFIFQYYREEENGRGNFPPRFSGLQFPNYSSELNVNALELDDSALYLCASSAGTGGNEQFFGPGTRLTVL.

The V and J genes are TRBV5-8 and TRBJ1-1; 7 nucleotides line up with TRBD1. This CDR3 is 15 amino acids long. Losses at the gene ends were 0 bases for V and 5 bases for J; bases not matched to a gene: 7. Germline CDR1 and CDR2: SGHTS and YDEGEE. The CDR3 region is CASSLEEGAKTEAFF. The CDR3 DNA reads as TGTGCCAGCAGCTTGGAAGAGGGGGCGAAGACTGAAGCTTTCTTT.

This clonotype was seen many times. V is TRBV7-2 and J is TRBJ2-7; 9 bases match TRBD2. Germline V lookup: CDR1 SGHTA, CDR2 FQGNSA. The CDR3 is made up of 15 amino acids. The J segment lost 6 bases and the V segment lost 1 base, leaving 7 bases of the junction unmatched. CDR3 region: CASSLGTAGGPEQYF. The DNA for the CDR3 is TGTGCCAGCAGCTTAGGGACGGCGGGAGGGCCCGAGCAGTACTTC.

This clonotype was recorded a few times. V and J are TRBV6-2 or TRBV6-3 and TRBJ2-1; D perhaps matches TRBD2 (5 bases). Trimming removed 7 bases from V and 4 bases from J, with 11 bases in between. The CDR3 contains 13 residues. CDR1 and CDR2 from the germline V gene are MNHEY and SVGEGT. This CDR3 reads CASTSDFYNEQFF. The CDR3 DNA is TGTGCCAGCACCTCGGACTTTTACAATGAGCAGTTCTTC.

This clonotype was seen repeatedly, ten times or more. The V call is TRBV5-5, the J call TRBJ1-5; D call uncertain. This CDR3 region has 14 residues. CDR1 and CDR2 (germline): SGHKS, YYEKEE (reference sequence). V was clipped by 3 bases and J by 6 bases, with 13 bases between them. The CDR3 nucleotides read TGTGCCAGCAGCTACCAAGAAGGGAGTCAGCCCCAGCATTTT. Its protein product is CASSYQEGSQPQHF.

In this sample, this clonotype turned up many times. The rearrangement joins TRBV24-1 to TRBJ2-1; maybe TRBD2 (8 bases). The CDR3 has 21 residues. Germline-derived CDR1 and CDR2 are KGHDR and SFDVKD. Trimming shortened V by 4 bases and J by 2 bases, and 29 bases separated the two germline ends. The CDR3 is CATSDSGTGVSGSGPYNEQFF. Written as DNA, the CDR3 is TGTGCCACCAGTGACTCAGGAACAGGGGTCAGCGGGAGCGGCCCCTACAATGAGCAGTTCTTC.

CDR3 sequence reads: CASSLTGQGKFF. The CDR3 DNA is TGTGCCAGCAGCCTGACGGGACAGGGGAAGTTCTTC. This chain uses TRBV7-3 with TRBJ2-1, with 10 bases matching TRBD1. Looked up from germline, CDR1 is SGHTA and CDR2 is FQGTGA. With V trimmed by 5 bases and J by 14 bases, 6 bases remained unmatched. The CDR3 extends over 12 amino acids.

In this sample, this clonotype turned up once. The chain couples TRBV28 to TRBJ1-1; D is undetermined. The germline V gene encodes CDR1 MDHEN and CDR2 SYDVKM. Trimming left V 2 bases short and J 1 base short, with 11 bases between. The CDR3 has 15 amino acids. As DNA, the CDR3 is TGTGCCAGCAGTTTACCGGAACGGACGAACACTGAAGCTTTCTTT. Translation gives CASSLPERTNTEAFF.

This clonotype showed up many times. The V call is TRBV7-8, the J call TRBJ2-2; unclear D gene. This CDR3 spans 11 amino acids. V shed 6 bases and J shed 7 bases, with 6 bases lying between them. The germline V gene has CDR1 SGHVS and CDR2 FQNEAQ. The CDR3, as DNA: TGTGCCAGCAGTACGTACGGGGAGCTGTTTTTT. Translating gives CASSTYGELFF.

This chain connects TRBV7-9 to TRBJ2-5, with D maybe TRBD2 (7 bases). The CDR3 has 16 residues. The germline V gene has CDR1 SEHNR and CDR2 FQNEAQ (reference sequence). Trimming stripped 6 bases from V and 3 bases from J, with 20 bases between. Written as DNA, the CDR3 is TGTGCCAGCAGTCCCTTGGGGGGGGCGGATAAAGAGACCCAGTACTTC. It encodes CASSPLGGADKETQYF.

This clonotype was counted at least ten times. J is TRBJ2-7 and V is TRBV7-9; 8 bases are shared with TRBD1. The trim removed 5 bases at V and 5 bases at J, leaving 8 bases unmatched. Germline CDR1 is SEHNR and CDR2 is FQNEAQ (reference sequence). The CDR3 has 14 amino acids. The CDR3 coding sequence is TGTGCCAGCAGCCCGGCCACAGGGGGGAACGAGCAGTACTTC. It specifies CASSPATGGNEQYF.

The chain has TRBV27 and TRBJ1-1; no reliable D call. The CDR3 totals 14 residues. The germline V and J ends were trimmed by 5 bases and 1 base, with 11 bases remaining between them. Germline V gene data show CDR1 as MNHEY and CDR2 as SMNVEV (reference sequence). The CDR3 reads CASSPRTENTEAFF. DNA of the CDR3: TGTGCCAGCAGTCCACGGACCGAGAACACTGAAGCTTTCTTT.

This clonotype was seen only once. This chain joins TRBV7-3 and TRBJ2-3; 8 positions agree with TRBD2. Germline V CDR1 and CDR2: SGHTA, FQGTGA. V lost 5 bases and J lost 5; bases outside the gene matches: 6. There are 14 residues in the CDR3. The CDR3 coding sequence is TGTGCCAGCAGCACGGGGGGGACGTTAGATACGCAGTATTTT. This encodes CASSTGGTLDTQYF.

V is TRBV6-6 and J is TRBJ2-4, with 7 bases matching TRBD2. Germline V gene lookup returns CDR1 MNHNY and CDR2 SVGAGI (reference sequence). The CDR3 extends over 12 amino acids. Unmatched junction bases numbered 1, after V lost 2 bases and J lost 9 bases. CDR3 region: CASSYGEGIQYF. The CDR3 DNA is TGTGCCAGCAGTTACGGGGAGGGCATTCAGTACTTC.

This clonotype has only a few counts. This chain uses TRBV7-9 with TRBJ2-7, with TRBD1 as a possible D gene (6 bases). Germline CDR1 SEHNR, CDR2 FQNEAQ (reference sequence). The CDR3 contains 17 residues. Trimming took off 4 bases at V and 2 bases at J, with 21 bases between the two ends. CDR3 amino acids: CASSSRVGGLTPYEQYF. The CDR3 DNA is TGTGCCAGCAGCTCCCGGGTTGGGGGCCTAACCCCCTACGAGCAGTACTTC. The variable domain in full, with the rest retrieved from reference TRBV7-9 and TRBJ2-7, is DTGVSQNPRHKITKRGQNVTFRCDPISEHNRLYWYRQTLGQGPEFLTYFQNEAQLEKSRLLSDRFSAERPKGSFSTLEIQRTEQGDSAMYLCASSSRVGGLTPYEQYFGPGTRLTVT.

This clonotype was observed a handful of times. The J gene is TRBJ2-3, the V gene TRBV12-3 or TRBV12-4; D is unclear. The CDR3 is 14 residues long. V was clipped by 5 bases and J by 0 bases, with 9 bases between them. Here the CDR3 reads CASSPTDSTDTQYF. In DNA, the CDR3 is TGTGCCAGCAGTCCCACGGATAGCACAGATACGCAGTATTTT.

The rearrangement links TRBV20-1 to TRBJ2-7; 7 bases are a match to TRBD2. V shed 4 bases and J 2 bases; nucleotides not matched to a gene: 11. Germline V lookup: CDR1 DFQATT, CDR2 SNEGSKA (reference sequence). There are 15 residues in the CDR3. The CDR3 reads CSATSITSVTYEQYF. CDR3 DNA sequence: TGCAGTGCTACCTCCATAACTAGCGTTACCTACGAGCAGTACTTC.

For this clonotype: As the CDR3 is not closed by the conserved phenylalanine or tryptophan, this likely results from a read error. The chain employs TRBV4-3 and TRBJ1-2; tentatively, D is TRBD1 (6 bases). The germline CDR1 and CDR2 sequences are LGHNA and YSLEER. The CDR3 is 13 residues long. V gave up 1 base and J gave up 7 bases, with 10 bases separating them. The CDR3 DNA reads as TGCGCCAGCAGCCAAGTGGGGGCTGCTGGCTACACCTCC. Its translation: CASSQVGAAGYTS.

The CDR3: CASSPYGATEAFF. In nucleotides, the CDR3 is TGTGCCAGCAGCCCCTACGGGGCCACTGAAGCTTTCTTT. The chain couples TRBV28 to TRBJ1-1, with D perhaps TRBD1 (5 bases). Germline V lookup: CDR1 MDHEN, CDR2 SYDVKM. V dropped 6 bases and J dropped 4 bases, with 12 bases sitting between them. The length of the CDR3 is 13 residues.

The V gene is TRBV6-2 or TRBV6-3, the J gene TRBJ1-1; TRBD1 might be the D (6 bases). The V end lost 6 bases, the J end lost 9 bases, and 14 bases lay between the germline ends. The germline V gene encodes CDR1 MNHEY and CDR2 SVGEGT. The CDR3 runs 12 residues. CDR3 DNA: TGTGCCAGCAGCATCGACAGGAATAAAGCTTTCTTT. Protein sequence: CASSIDRNKAFF.

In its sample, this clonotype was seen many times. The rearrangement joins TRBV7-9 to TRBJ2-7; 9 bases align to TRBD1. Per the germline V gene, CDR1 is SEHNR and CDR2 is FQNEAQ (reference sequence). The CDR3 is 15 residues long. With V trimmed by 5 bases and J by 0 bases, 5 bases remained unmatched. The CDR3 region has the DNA TGTGCCAGCAGCACGTCGGGACAGGGCTCCTACGAGCAGTACTTC. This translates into CASSTSGQGSYEQYF.

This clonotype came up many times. CDR3 sequence (DNA): TGTGCCAGCAGCACACCCGCCGAGTTAGCGGGGAGTGGCACCTACAATGAGCAGTTCTTC. Translating it yields CASSTPAELAGSGTYNEQFF. This chain links TRBV7-8 with TRBJ2-1; 8 bases match TRBD2. This CDR3 has 20 residues. Per germline, CDR1 SGHVS and CDR2 FQNEAQ. The trim removed 5 bases at V and 2 bases at J, leaving 20 bases unmatched.

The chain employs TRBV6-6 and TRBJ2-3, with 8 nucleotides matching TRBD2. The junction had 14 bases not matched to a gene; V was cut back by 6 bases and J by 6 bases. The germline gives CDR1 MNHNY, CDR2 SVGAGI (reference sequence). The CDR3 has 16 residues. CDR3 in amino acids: CASSHILGLAFDTQYF. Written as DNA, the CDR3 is TGTGCCAGCAGCCATATACTCGGACTAGCCTTTGATACGCAGTATTTT.